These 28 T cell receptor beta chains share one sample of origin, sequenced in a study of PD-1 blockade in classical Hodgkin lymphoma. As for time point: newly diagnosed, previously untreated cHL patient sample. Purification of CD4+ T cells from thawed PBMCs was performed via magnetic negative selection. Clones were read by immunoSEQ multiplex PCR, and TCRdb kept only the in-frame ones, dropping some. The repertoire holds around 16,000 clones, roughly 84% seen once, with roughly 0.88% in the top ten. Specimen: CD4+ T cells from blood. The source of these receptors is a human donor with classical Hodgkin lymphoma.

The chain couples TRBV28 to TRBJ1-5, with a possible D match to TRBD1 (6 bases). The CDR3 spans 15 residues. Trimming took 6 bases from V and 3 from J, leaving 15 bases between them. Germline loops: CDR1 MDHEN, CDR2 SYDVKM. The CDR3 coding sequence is TGTGCCAGCAGCCTATCTACAGGGAACAATCAGCCCCAGCATTTT. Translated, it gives CASSLSTGNNQPQHF. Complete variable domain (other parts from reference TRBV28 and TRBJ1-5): DVKVTQSSRYLVKRTGEKVFLECVQDMDHENMFWYRQDPGLGLRLIYFSYDVKMKEKGDIPEGYSVSREKKERFSLILESASTNQTSMYLCASSLSTGNNQPQHFGDGTRLSIL.

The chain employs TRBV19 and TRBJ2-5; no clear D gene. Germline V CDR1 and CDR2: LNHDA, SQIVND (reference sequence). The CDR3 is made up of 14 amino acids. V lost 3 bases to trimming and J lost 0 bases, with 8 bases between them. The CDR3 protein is CASSMAANQETQYF. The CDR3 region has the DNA TGTGCCAGTAGTATGGCAGCCAACCAAGAGACCCAGTACTTC.

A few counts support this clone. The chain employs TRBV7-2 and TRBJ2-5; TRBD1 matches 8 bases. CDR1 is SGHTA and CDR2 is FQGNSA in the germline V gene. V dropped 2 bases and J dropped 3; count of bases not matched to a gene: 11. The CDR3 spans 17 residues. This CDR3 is CASSLRISLDREETQYF. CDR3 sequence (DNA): TGTGCCAGCAGCTTAAGGATTTCGTTGGACAGGGAAGAGACCCAGTACTTC. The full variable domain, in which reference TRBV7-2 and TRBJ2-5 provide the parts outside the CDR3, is GAGVSQSPSNKVTEKGKDVELRCDPISGHTALYWYRQSLGQGLEFLIYFQGNSAPDKSGLPSDRFSAERTGGSVSTLTIQRTQQEDSAVYLCASSLRISLDREETQYFGPGTRLLVL.

CDR3 in amino acids: CASSPNGGEKQFF. DNA of the CDR3: TGTGCCAGCTCACCAAACGGAGGGGAAAAGCAGTTCTTC. The genes are TRBV18 and TRBJ2-1; possible D gene TRBD2, 6 bases. CDR1 is KGHSH, CDR2 LQKENI, per germline. This CDR3 spans 13 amino acids. Trimming took off 2 bases at V and 11 bases at J, with 13 bases between the two ends.

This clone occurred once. CDR3 in amino acids: CASSYAPTSGANVLTF. CDR3 sequence (DNA): TGTGCCAGCAGTTACGCTCCTACCTCTGGGGCCAACGTCCTGACTTTC. The chain has TRBV6-5 and TRBJ2-6; D remains unclear. This CDR3 has 16 amino acids. Trimming removed 2 bases at V and 0 bases at J, with 8 bases between. The germline CDR1 and CDR2 sequences are MNHEY and SVGAGI.

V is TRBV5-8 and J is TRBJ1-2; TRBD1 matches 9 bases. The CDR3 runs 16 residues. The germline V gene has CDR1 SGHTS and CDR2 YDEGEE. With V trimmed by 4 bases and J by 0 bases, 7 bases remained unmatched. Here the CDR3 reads CASSPGTGQANYGYTF. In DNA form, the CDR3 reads TGTGCCAGCAGCCCCGGGACAGGGCAAGCTAACTATGGCTACACCTTC.

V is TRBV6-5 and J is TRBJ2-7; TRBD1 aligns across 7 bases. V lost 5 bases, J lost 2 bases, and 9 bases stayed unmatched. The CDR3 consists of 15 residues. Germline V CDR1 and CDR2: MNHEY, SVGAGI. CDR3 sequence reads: CASSRDFDRAYEQYF. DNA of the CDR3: TGTGCCAGCAGTCGGGATTTTGACAGGGCCTACGAGCAGTACTTC.

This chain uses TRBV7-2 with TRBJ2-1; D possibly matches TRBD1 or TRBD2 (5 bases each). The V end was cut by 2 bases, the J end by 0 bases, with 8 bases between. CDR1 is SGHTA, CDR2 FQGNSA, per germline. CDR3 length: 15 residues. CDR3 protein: CASSLSGPSYNEQFF. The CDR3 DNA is TGTGCCAGCAGCTTATCGGGGCCCTCCTACAATGAGCAGTTCTTC.

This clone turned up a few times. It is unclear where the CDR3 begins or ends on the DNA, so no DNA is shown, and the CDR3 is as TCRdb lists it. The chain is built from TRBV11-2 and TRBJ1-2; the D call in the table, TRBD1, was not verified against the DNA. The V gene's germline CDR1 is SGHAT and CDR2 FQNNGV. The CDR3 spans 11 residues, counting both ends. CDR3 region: CASSLVGAGTF.

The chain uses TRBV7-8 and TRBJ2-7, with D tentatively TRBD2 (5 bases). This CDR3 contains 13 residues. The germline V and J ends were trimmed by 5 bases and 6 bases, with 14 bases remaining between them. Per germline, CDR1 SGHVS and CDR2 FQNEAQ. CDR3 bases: TGTGCCAGCAGCCGGAGTCTAGCCCGCGAGCAGTACTTC. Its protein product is CASSRSLAREQYF.

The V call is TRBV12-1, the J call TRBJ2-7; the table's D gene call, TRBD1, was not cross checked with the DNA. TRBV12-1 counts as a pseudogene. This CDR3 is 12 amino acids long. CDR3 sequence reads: CASRSGEYEQYF. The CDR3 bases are TGTGCCAGCAGGTCAGGGGAATACGAGCAGTACTTC.

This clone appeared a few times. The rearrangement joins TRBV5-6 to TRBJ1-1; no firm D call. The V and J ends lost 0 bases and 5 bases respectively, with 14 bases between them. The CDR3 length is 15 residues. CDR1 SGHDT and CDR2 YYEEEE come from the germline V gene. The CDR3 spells CASSLATGIRTEAFF. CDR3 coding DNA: TGTGCCAGCAGCTTGGCTACTGGGATCAGGACTGAAGCTTTCTTT.

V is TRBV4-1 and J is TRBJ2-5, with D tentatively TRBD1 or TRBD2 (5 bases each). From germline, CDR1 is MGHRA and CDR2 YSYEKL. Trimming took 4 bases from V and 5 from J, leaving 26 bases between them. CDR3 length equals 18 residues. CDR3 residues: CASSPLLSGTRSSETQYF. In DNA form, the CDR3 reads TGCGCCAGCAGCCCCCTACTTTCCGGGACGCGAAGTTCGGAGACCCAGTACTTC.

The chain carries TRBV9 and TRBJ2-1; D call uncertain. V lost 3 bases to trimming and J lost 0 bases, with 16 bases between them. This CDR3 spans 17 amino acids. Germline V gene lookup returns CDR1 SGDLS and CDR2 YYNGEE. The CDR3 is CASSGLQTQSSYNEQFF. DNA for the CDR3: TGTGCCAGCAGCGGTCTCCAGACACAAAGCTCCTACAATGAGCAGTTCTTC.

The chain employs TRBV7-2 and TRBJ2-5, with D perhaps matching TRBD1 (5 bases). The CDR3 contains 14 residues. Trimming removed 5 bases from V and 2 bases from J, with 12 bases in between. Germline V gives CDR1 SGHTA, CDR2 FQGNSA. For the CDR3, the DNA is TGTGCCAGCAGCCGCATGGGGCTGCAAGAGACCCAGTACTTC. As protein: CASSRMGLQETQYF.

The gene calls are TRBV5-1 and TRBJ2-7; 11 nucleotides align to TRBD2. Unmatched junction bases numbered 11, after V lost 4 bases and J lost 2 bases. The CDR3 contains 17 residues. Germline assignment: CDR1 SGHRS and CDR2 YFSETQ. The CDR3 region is CASSDGGLAGGPYEQYF. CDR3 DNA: TGCGCCAGCAGCGATGGAGGGCTAGCGGGAGGCCCCTACGAGCAGTACTTC.

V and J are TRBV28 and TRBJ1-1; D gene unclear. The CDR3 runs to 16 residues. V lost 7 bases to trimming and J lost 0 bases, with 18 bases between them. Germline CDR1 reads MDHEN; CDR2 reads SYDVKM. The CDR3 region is CASNPTPAYMNTEAFF. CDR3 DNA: TGTGCCAGCAACCCGACACCTGCCTACATGAACACTGAAGCTTTCTTT.

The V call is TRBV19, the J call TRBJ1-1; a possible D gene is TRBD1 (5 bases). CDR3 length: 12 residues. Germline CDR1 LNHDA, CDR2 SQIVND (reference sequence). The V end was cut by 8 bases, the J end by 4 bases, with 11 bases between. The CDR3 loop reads CASGHLGTEAFF. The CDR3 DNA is TGTGCCAGTGGACACTTGGGCACTGAAGCTTTCTTT.

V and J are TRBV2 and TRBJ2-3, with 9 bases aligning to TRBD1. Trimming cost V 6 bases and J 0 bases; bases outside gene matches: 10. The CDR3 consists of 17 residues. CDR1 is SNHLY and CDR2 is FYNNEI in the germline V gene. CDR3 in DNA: TGTGCCAGCAGGAAGACAGGGGGTTCGGGTAGCACAGATACGCAGTATTTT. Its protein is CASRKTGGSGSTDTQYF.

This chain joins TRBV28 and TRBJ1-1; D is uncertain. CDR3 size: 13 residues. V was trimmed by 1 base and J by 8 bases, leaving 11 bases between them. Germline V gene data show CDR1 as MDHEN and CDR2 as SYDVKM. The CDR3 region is CASSLYPGREAFF. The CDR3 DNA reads TGTGCCAGCAGTTTATACCCTGGAAGGGAAGCTTTCTTT.

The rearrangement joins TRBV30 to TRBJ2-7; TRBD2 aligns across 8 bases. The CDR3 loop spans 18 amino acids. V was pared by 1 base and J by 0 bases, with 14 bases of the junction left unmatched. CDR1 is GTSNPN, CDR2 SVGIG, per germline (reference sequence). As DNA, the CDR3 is TGTGCCTGGAGTGACGGGACTAGGGGGATTTTAAGCTCCTACGAGCAGTACTTC. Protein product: CAWSDGTRGILSSYEQYF.

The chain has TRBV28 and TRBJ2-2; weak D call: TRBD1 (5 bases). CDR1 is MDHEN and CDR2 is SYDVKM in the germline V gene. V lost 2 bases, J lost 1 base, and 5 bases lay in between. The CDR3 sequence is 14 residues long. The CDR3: CASSLRGNTGELFF. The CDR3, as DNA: TGTGCCAGCAGTTTAAGGGGGAACACCGGGGAGCTGTTTTTT.

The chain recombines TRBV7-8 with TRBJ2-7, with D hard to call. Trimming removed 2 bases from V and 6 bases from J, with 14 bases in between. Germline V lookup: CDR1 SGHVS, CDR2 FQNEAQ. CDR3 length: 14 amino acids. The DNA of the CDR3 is TGTGCCAGCAGCTTACCGGCCCGAGGCAGCGAGCAGTACTTC. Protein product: CASSLPARGSEQYF. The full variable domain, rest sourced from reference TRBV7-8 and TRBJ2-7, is GAGVSQSPRYKVAKRGQDVALRCDPISGHVSLFWYQQALGQGPEFLTYFQNEAQLDKSGLPSDRFFAERPEGSVSTLKIQRTQQEDSAVYLCASSLPARGSEQYFGPGTRLTVT.

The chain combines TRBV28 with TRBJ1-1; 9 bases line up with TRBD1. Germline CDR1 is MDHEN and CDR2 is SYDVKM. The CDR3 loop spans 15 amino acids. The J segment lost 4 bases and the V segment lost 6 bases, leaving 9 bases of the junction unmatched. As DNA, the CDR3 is TGTGCCAGCAGGTTTGGGGACAGGGAGGCCACTGAAGCTTTCTTT. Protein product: CASRFGDREATEAFF.

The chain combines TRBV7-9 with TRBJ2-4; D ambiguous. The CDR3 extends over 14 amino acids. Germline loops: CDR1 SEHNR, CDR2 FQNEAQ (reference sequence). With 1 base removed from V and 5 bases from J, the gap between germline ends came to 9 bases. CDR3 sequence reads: CASSLGGSENIQYF. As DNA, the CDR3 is TGTGCCAGCAGCTTAGGGGGTTCAGAAAACATTCAGTACTTC.

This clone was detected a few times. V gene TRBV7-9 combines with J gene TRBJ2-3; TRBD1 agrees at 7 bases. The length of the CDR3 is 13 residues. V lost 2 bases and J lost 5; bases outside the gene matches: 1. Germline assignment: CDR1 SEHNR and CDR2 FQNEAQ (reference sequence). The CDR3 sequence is CASSLTGVDTQYF. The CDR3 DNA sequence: TGTGCCAGCAGCTTAACAGGGGTAGATACGCAGTATTTT.

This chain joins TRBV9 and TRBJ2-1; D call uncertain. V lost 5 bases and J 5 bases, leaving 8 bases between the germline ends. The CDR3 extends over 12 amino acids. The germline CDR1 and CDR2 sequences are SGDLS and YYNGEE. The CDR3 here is CASRSLHNEQFF. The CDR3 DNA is TGTGCCAGCAGATCCCTTCACAATGAGCAGTTCTTC.

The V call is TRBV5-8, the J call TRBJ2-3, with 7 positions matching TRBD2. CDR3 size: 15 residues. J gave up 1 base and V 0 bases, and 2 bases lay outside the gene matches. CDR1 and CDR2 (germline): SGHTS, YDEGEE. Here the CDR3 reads CASSLGLAGTDTQYF. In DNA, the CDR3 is TGTGCCAGCAGCTTGGGTCTAGCGGGCACAGATACGCAGTATTTT.